This TCR beta chain comes out of a study of radiation and T cells in renal cell carcinoma. Described time point: blood 4 weeks post-SBRT, at nephrectomy. This sample's treatment: 15 Gy SBRT to primary tumor, nephrectomy 4 weeks later. This table comes from immunoSEQ multiplex PCR, and its TCRdb copy is limited to in-frame clones, with some not included. The repertoire consists of approximately 150,000 clones, with about 88% occurring once and the leading ten covering less than 20%. The count of this clone is one. The CDR3 has 15 residues. V was trimmed by 4 bases and J by 2 bases, leaving 12 bases between them. Germline lookup yields CDR1 MNHEY and CDR2 SVGAGI.

The specimen was blood, collected from a patient whose treatment included radiotherapy and nephrectomy. The rearrangement uses TRBV6-5 and TRBJ1-5; D call uncertain. This receptor was obtained from a woman aged 50 to 60 with renal cell carcinoma. As DNA, the CDR3 is TGTGCCAGCAGTTCCGTCCCGTTGGGCAATCAGCCCCAGCATTTT. Residues: CASSSVPLGNQPQHF.